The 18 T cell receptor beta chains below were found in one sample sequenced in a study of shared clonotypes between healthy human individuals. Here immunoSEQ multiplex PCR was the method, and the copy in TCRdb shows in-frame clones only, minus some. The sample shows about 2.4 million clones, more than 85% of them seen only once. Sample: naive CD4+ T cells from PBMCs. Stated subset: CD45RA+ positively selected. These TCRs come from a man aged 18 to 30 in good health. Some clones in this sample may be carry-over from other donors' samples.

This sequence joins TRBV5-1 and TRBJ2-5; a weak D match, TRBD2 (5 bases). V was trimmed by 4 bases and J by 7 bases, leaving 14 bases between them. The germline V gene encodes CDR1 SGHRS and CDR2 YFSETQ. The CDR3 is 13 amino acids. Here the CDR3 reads CASSLGPRGTQYF. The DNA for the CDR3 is TGCGCCAGCAGCCTCGGCCCCCGGGGGACCCAGTACTTC. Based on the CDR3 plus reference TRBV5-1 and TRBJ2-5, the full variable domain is KAGVTQTPRYLIKTRGQQVTLSCSPISGHRSVSWYQQTPGQGLQFLFEYFSETQRNKGNFPGRFSGRQFSNSRSEMNVSTLELGDSALYLCASSLGPRGTQYFGPGTRLLVL.

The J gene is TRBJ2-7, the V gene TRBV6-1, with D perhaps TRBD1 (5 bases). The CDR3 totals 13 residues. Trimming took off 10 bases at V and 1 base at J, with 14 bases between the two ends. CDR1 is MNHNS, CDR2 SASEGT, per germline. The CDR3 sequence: CATSRAPSYEQYF. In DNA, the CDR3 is TGTGCCACGAGCAGGGCGCCATCCTACGAGCAGTACTTC.

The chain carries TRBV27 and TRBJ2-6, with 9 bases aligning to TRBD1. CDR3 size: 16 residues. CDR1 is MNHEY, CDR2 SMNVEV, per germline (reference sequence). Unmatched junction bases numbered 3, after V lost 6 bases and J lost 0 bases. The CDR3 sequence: CASSRDRASGANVLTF. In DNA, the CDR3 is TGTGCCAGCAGCCGGGACAGGGCCTCTGGGGCCAACGTCCTGACTTTC.

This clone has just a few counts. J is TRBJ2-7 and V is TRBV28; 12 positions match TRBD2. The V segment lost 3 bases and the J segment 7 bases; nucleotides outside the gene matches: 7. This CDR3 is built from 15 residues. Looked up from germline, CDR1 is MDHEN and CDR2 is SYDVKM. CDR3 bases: TGTGCCAGCAGTTTGAGACTAGCGGGAGCCAATGAGCAGTACTTC. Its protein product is CASSLRLAGANEQYF.

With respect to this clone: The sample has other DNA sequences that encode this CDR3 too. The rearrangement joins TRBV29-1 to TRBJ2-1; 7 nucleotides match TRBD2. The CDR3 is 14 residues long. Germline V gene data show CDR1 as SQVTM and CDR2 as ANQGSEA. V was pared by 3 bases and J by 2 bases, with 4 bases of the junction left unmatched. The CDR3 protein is CSVEGRGAYNEQFF. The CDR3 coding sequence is TGCAGCGTTGAGGGTCGGGGGGCCTACAATGAGCAGTTCTTC.

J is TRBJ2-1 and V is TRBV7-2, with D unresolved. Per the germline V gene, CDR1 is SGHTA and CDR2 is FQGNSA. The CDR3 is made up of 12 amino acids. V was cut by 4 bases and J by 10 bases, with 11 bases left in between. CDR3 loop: CASSSSRREQFF. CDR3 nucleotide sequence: TGTGCCAGCAGCTCCTCCCGCAGGGAGCAGTTCTTC.

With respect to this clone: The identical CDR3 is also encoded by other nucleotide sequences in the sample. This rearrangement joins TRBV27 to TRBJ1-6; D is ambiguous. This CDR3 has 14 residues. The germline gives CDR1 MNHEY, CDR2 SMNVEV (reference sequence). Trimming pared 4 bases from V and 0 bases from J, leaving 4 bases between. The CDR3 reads CASSSLSYNSPLHF. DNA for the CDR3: TGTGCCAGCAGTTCCCTCTCCTATAATTCACCCCTCCACTTT.

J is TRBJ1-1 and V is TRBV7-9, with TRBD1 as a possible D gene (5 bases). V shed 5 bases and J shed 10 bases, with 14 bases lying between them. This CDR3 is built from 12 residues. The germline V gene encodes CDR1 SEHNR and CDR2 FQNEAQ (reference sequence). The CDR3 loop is CASSQSQGRAFF. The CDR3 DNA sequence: TGTGCCAGCAGCCAGTCGCAGGGCAGAGCTTTCTTT.

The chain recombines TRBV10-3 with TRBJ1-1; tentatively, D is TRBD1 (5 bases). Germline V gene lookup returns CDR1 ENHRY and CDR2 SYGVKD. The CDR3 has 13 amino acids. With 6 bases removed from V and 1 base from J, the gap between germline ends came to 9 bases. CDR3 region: CAISGASNTEAFF. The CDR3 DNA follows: TGTGCCATCAGCGGGGCCTCGAACACTGAAGCTTTCTTT.

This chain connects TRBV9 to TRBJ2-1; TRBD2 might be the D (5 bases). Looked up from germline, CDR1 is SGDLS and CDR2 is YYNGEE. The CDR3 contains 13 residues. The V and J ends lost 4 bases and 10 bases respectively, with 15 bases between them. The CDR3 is CASSYGNLAEQFF. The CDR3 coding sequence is TGTGCCAGCAGCTACGGGAACCTCGCCGAGCAGTTCTTC.

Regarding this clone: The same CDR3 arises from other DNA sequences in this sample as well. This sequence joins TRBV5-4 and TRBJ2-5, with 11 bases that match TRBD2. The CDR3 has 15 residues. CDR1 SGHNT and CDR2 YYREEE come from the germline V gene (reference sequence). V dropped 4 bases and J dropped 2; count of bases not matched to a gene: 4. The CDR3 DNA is TGTGCCAGCAGCCCGGGACTAGCGGATCAAGAGACCCAGTACTTC. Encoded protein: CASSPGLADQETQYF.

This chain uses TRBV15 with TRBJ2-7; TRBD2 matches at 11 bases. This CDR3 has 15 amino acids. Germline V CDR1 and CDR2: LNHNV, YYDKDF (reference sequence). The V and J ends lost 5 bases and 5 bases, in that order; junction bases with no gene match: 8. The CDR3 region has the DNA TGTGCCACCAGCGGTAAACTAGCGGGAGTCCACGAGCAGTACTTC. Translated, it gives CATSGKLAGVHEQYF.

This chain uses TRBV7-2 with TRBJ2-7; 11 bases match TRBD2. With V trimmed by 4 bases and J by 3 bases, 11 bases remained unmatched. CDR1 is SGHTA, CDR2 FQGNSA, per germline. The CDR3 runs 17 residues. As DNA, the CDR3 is TGTGCCAGCAGCTCATACATAGCGGGAGGGCCTCTCTACGAGCAGTACTTC. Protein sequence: CASSSYIAGGPLYEQYF.

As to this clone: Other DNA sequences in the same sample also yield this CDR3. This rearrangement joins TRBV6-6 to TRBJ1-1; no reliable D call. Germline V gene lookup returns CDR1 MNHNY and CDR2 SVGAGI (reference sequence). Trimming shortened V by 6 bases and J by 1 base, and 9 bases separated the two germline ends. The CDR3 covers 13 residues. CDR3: CASRPDGNTEAFF. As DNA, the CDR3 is TGTGCCAGCAGGCCCGACGGGAACACTGAAGCTTTCTTT.

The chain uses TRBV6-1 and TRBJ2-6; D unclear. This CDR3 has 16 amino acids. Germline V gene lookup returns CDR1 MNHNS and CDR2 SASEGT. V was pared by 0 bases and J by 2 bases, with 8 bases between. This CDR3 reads CASSEAPTAGANVLTF. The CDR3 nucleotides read TGTGCCAGCAGTGAAGCTCCGACCGCTGGGGCCAACGTCCTGACTTTC.

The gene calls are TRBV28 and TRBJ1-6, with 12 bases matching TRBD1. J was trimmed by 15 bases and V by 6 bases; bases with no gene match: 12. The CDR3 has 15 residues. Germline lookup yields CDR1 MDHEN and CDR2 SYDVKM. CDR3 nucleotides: TGTGCCAGCAGCCGCTGGGGACAGGGGGCCGGTCACCTCCACTTT. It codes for CASSRWGQGAGHLHF.

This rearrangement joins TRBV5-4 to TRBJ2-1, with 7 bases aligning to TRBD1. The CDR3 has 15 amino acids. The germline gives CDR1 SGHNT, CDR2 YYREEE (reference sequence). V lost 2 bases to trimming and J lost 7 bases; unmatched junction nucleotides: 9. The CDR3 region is CASSFPTGQKNEQFF. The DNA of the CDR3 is TGTGCCAGCAGCTTCCCGACAGGGCAAAAAAATGAGCAGTTCTTC. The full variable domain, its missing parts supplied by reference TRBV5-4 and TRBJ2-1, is ETGVTQSPTHLIKTRGQQVTLRCSSQSGHNTVSWYQQALGQGPQFIFQYYREEENGRGNFPPRFSGLQFPNYSSELNVNALELDDSALYLCASSFPTGQKNEQFFGPGTRLTVL.

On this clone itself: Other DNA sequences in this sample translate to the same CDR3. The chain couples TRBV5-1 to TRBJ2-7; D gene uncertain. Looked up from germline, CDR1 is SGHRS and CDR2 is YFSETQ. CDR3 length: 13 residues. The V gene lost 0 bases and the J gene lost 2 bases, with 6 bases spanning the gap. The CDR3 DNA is TGCGCCAGCAGCTTGGAAGGGCCCTACGAGCAGTACTTC. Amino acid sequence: CASSLEGPYEQYF. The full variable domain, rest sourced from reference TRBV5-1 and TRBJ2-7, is KAGVTQTPRYLIKTRGQQVTLSCSPISGHRSVSWYQQTPGQGLQFLFEYFSETQRNKGNFPGRFSGRQFSNSRSEMNVSTLELGDSALYLCASSLEGPYEQYFGPGTRLTVT.